Below are 9 T cell receptor beta chains sequenced from a single sample in a study of OX40 agonist ivuxolimab in advanced cancers. Assay: immunoSEQ multiplex PCR; the TCRdb copy retains only in-frame clones and omits some. The sample has just over 95,000 clones, approximately 86% seen once; the top ten hold 3.8%. The sample was CD4+ or CD8+ T cells sorted from blood, taken in a trial of the OX40 agonist ivuxolimab. These receptors all come from an adult with an advanced solid tumor such as melanoma, head and neck, liver or kidney cancer.

The chain carries TRBV30 and TRBJ1-2, with 9 bases identical to TRBD1. Trimming cost V 1 base and J 8 bases; bases outside gene matches: 20. Germline CDR1 is GTSNPN and CDR2 is SVGIG (reference sequence). The CDR3 sequence is 18 residues long. As DNA, the CDR3 is TGTGCCTGGAGTGCCCGGGACAGGGCGGGTTCCATGGGTTTAGGCTACACCTTC. Translation gives CAWSARDRAGSMGLGYTF.

This clone was picked up one time. This sequence joins TRBV7-3 and TRBJ2-3, with D possibly TRBD2 on 5 matching bases. Germline CDR1 SGHTA, CDR2 FQGTGA. The V gene lost 5 bases and the J gene lost 4 bases, with 10 bases spanning the gap. The CDR3 is 13 residues long. The CDR3 reads CASSRAGADTQYF. DNA of the CDR3: TGTGCCAGCAGCCGAGCCGGGGCAGATACGCAGTATTTT.

The chain employs TRBV6-4 and TRBJ2-1; the D gene is possibly TRBD2 (6 bases). The CDR3 has 17 residues. V shed 10 bases and J shed 4 bases, with 26 bases lying between them. Germline assignment: CDR1 MRHNA and CDR2 SNTAGT. This CDR3 is CATSRLARGWDYNEQFF. The CDR3 nucleotides read TGTGCCACCAGCCGGCTAGCGCGAGGCTGGGATTACAATGAGCAGTTCTTC.

This clone appeared a single time. The same CDR3 arises from other DNA sequences in this sample as well. The rearrangement joins TRBV7-9 to TRBJ2-7; D is uncertain. The CDR3 has 12 amino acids. Germline-derived CDR1 and CDR2 are SEHNR and FQNEAQ (reference sequence). The germline V and J ends were trimmed by 0 bases and 4 bases, with 4 bases remaining between them. The CDR3: CASSLADYEQYF. The CDR3 nucleotides read TGTGCCAGCAGCTTAGCAGATTACGAGCAGTACTTC. Complete variable domain (other parts from reference TRBV7-9 and TRBJ2-7): DTGVSQNPRHKITKRGQNVTFRCDPISEHNRLYWYRQTLGQGPEFLTYFQNEAQLEKSRLLSDRFSAERPKGSFSTLEIQRTEQGDSAMYLCASSLADYEQYFGPGTRLTVT.

This clone came up a few times. V is TRBV7-6 and J is TRBJ2-1; D unclear. The germline gives CDR1 SGHVS, CDR2 FNYEAQ. V lost 3 bases to trimming and J lost 7 bases, with 7 bases between them. There are 12 residues in the CDR3. The CDR3 protein is CASSFQRNEQFF. The CDR3 nucleotides read TGTGCCAGCAGCTTCCAACGGAATGAGCAGTTCTTC.

As DNA, the CDR3 is TGTGCCTGGAGTCTTGGGCAGTCTGGAAACACCATATATTTT. It specifies CAWSLGQSGNTIYF. The rearrangement joins TRBV30 to TRBJ1-3; D unresolved. CDR3 length: 14 residues. V dropped 2 bases and J dropped 1 base, with 9 bases sitting between them. The germline gives CDR1 GTSNPN, CDR2 SVGIG (reference sequence).

The chain employs TRBV4-2 and TRBJ2-7, with D maybe TRBD1 (5 bases). The CDR3 is 15 amino acids. The V gene lost 1 base and the J gene lost 1 base, with 11 bases spanning the gap. Germline V gene data show CDR1 as LGHNA and CDR2 as YNFKEQ. For the CDR3, the DNA is TGTGCCAGCAGCCAAGGAGAAGGGGAATCCTACGAGCAGTACTTC. Amino acids: CASSQGEGESYEQYF.

The gene calls are TRBV5-1 and TRBJ2-5; 8 bases are a match to TRBD2. Per the germline V gene, CDR1 is SGHRS and CDR2 is YFSETQ. The CDR3 consists of 16 residues. The ends lost 4 bases at V and 1 base at J; junction bases unmatched: 9. The CDR3 is CASSPRAGAVQETQYF. For the CDR3, the DNA is TGCGCCAGCAGCCCACGAGCGGGAGCCGTCCAAGAGACCCAGTACTTC.

The chain carries TRBV27 and TRBJ2-3, with TRBD2 matching 13 bases. The CDR3 runs 18 residues. Germline CDR1 MNHEY, CDR2 SMNVEV (reference sequence). The V and J ends lost 4 bases and 2 bases, in that order; junction bases with no gene match: 9. The CDR3 spells CASSSSRGLAGVTDTQYF. CDR3 DNA: TGTGCCAGCAGTTCCAGCAGAGGACTAGCGGGAGTCACAGATACGCAGTATTTT.